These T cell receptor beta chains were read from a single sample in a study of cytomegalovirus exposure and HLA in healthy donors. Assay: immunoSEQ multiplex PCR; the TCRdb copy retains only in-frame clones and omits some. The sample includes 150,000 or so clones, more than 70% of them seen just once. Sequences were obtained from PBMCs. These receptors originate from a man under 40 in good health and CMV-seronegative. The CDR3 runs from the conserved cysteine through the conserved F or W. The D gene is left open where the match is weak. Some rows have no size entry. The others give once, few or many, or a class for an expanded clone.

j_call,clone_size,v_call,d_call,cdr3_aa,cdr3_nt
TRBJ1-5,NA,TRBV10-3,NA,CAISGEGAQPQHF,TGTGCCATCAGTGGAGAAGGGGCTCAGCCCCAGCATTTT
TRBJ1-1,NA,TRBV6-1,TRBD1,CASNTGGTEAFF,TGTGCCAGCAATACAGGGGGCACTGAAGCTTTCTTT
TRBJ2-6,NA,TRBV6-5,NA,CASSGHSGANVLTF,TGTGCCAGCAGTGGACACTCTGGGGCCAACGTCCTGACTTTC
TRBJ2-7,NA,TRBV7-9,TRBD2,CASSLTSRAGGPLRAEQYF,TGTGCCAGCAGCTTAACGAGCCGGGCGGGAGGGCCACTTAGGGCCGAGCAGTACTTC
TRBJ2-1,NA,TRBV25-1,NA,CASSEESREYEQFF,TGTGCCAGCAGTGAAGAGAGCCGGGAGTATGAGCAGTTCTTC
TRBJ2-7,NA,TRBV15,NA,CATSRSFQGEQYF,TGTGCCACCAGCAGAAGCTTTCAGGGGGAGCAGTACTTC
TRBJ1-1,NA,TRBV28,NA,CASSPQPGAEAFF,TGTGCCAGCAGTCCGCAGCCAGGGGCTGAAGCTTTCTTT
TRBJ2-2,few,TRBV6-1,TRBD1,CATTPTGINTGELFF,TGTGCTACCACCCCGACAGGGATCAACACCGGGGAGCTGTTTTTT
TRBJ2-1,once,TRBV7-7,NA,CASSLAHDNEQFF,TGTGCTAGCAGCTTAGCACATGACAATGAGCAGTTCTTC
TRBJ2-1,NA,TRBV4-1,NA,CASSQDGLEQFF,TGCGCCAGCAGCCAAGATGGGCTTGAGCAGTTCTTC
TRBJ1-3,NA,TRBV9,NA,CASSVMGVSGNTIYF,TGTGCCAGCAGCGTAATGGGAGTTTCTGGAAACACCATATATTTT
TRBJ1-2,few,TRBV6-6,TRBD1,CASGQGARYGYTF,TGTGCCAGCGGACAGGGCGCCCGGTATGGCTACACCTTC